The 27 T cell receptor beta chains reported below all come from one sample, sequenced in a study of T cells in Graves' hyperthyroidism and ophthalmopathy. Amplification yielded TCR beta CDR3 regions, with RNA transcripts as the source. The study used the HTBI primer set for a first-round RT-PCR of the TCR CDR3. From the multiplex PCR reads, TCRdb called clonotypes with MiXCR, one entry per CDR3 protein. The sample yields around 600,000 distinct CDR3 sequences, less than 20% seen once. The sample comprised blood. Source of these receptors: a woman in her twenties or thirties with Graves' hyperthyroidism.

Ten or more counts support this clonotype. The gene calls are TRBV7-2 and TRBJ1-1, with 7 bases identical to TRBD1. The V gene end was trimmed by 5 bases and the J gene end by 1 base; junction bases not matched to a gene: 4. CDR3 length equals 14 residues. CDR1 is SGHTA, CDR2 FQGNSA, per germline. In DNA form, the CDR3 reads TGTGCCAGCAGCCCGGACAGGACGAACACTGAAGCTTTCTTT. It yields the protein CASSPDRTNTEAFF.

This clonotype came up a few times. V and J are TRBV4-2 and TRBJ2-7; D possibly uses TRBD1 or TRBD2 (5 bases each). This CDR3 is built from 14 residues. Germline lookup yields CDR1 LGHNA and CDR2 YNFKEQ. The V gene lost 4 bases and the J gene lost 7 bases, with 17 bases spanning the gap. CDR3 sequence (DNA): TGTGCCAGCAGCCCCCGGGACCCCTCAAGGGAGCAGTACTTC. This sequence encodes CASSPRDPSREQYF.

The rearrangement joins TRBV7-2 to TRBJ2-1; 16 bases line up with TRBD2. The CDR3 is 16 residues long. Per germline, CDR1 SGHTA and CDR2 FQGNSA. The V and J ends lost 5 bases and 9 bases, in that order; junction bases with no gene match: 7. The CDR3 DNA sequence: TGTGCCAGCAGCCCCTCGGGACTAGCGGGGGGGTTTGAGCAGTTCTTC. This encodes CASSPSGLAGGFEQFF. Together with reference TRBV7-2 and TRBJ2-1, the CDR3 gives the full variable domain: GAGVSQSPSNKVTEKGKDVELRCDPISGHTALYWYRQSLGQGLEFLIYFQGNSAPDKSGLPSDRFSAERTGGSVSTLTIQRTQQEDSAVYLCASSPSGLAGGFEQFFGPGTRLTVL.

There are a few counts of this clonotype. This chain joins TRBV14 and TRBJ2-3; D remains ambiguous. Germline assignment: CDR1 SGHDN and CDR2 FVKESK. This CDR3 spans 12 amino acids. V gave up 4 bases and J gave up 6 bases, with 8 bases separating them. In nucleotides, the CDR3 is TGTGCCAGCAGCCTATCATGGGATACGCAGTATTTT. Translation: CASSLSWDTQYF.

V usage is TRBV9 and J usage is TRBJ2-1; the D call may be TRBD1 or TRBD2 (5 bases each). Germline CDR1 reads SGDLS; CDR2 reads YYNGEE. Trimming stripped 3 bases from V and 7 bases from J, with 11 bases between. The CDR3 spans 13 residues. The CDR3 sequence is CASSGGVGNEQFF. The CDR3 nucleotides read TGTGCCAGCAGCGGAGGGGTCGGGAATGAGCAGTTCTTC.

This clonotype was detected only a few times. The rearrangement links TRBV6-1 to TRBJ1-1, with D uncertain. The V end was cut by 7 bases, the J end by 1 base, with 7 bases between. Germline CDR1 reads MNHNS; CDR2 reads SASEGT. The CDR3 covers 12 residues. The CDR3 DNA reads as TGTGCCAGCAACAATAAGAACACTGAAGCTTTCTTT. As protein: CASNNKNTEAFF.

This clonotype turned up a few times. The rearrangement uses TRBV4-1 and TRBJ2-5; TRBD1 matches 9 bases. CDR3 length equals 16 residues. CDR1 and CDR2 (germline): MGHRA, YSYEKL. After removal of 1 base from V and 1 base from J, the junction contained 4 bases not matched to a gene. CDR3 loop: CASSQAGTGSQETQYF. The CDR3 nucleotides are TGCGCCAGCAGCCAAGCCGGGACAGGGTCCCAAGAGACCCAGTACTTC.

This clonotype appeared many times. The J gene is TRBJ2-1, the V gene TRBV13; D is unresolved. Germline loops: CDR1 PRHDT, CDR2 FYEKMQ (reference sequence). The CDR3 spans 16 residues. With 2 bases removed from V and 0 bases from J, the gap between germline ends came to 11 bases. The CDR3 reads CASSLFGQSSYNEQFF. The DNA of the CDR3 is TGTGCCAGCAGCTTATTCGGGCAGAGCTCCTACAATGAGCAGTTCTTC. Together with reference TRBV13 and TRBJ2-1, the CDR3 gives the full variable domain: AAGVIQSPRHLIKEKRETATLKCYPIPRHDTVYWYQQGPGQDPQFLISFYEKMQSDKGSIPDRFSAQQFSDYHSELNMSSLELGDSALYFCASSLFGQSSYNEQFFGPGTRLTVL.

This clonotype has ten or more counts. The rearrangement joins TRBV2 to TRBJ2-1, with 9 bases fitting TRBD2. The V gene end was trimmed by 6 bases and the J gene end by 6 bases; junction bases not matched to a gene: 6. CDR1 and CDR2 (germline): SNHLY, FYNNEI. CDR3 length: 14 amino acids. The CDR3 nucleotides are TGTGCCAGCAGGCGCGGGAGGGCTCTCAATGAGCAGTTCTTC. Its protein is CASRRGRALNEQFF.

The chain recombines TRBV5-5 with TRBJ2-7; a possible D gene is TRBD1 (7 bases). Germline CDR1 SGHKS, CDR2 YYEKEE (reference sequence). This CDR3 is built from 17 residues. The V end was cut by 0 bases, the J end by 5 bases, with 21 bases between. CDR3 sequence reads: CASSLGKGGTEVDEQYF. The CDR3 coding sequence is TGTGCCAGCAGCTTGGGGAAGGGCGGGACAGAAGTTGACGAGCAGTACTTC. Based on the CDR3 plus reference TRBV5-5 and TRBJ2-7, the full variable domain is DAGVTQSPTHLIKTRGQQVTLRCSPISGHKSVSWYQQVLGQGPQFIFQYYEKEERGRGNFPDRFSARQFPNYSSELNVNALLLGDSALYLCASSLGKGGTEVDEQYFGPGTRLTVT.

Many counts were recorded for this clonotype. The chain links TRBV14 to TRBJ2-1; D unresolved. Between the trimmed V and J ends, which lost 3 bases and 3 bases, there was a span of 6 bases. The CDR3 is 13 residues long. The germline CDR1 and CDR2 sequences are SGHDN and FVKESK. CDR3 sequence reads: CASSHRLYNEQFF. In DNA form, the CDR3 reads TGTGCCAGCAGCCACCGACTCTACAATGAGCAGTTCTTC.

This clonotype was seen a few times. V is TRBV6-5 and J is TRBJ2-3, with 15 bases lining up with TRBD2. Per germline, CDR1 MNHEY and CDR2 SVGAGI. CDR3 length equals 19 residues. V trimming: 0 bases; J trimming: 4 bases; junction bases outside the gene matches: 8. The CDR3 loop reads CASSYSLGLAGGGADTQYF. The CDR3 nucleotides read TGTGCCAGCAGTTACTCGTTGGGACTAGCGGGAGGAGGGGCAGATACGCAGTATTTT.

The chain combines TRBV5-1 with TRBJ2-2, with D perhaps TRBD2 (6 bases). Trimming shortened V by 10 bases and J by 4 bases, and 17 bases separated the two germline ends. From germline, CDR1 is SGHRS and CDR2 YFSETQ. This CDR3 spans 14 amino acids. The CDR3 nucleotides are TGCGCCGGGAAGACTAGTCCAGGCACCGGGGAGCTGTTTTTT. It codes for CAGKTSPGTGELFF.

Many counts were recorded for this clonotype. In nucleotides, the CDR3 is TGCGCCAGCAGCTTGGCGATGCGGGCTAGCACAGATACGCAGTATTTT. Translation gives CASSLAMRASTDTQYF. This chain joins TRBV5-1 and TRBJ2-3; the D gene is possibly TRBD2 (5 bases). Germline-derived CDR1 and CDR2 are SGHRS and YFSETQ. The CDR3 extends over 16 amino acids. The germline V and J ends were trimmed by 0 bases and 0 bases, with 11 bases remaining between them.

The J gene is TRBJ2-1, the V gene TRBV19, with TRBD2 matching 8 bases. The ends lost 5 bases at V and 5 bases at J; junction bases unmatched: 11. The CDR3 has 16 residues. Germline CDR1 is LNHDA and CDR2 is SQIVND (reference sequence). CDR3 region: CASSPPRGEGNNEQFF. CDR3 DNA sequence: TGTGCCAGTAGTCCGCCGCGGGGGGAAGGAAACAATGAGCAGTTCTTC.

This clonotype was counted at least ten times. DNA for the CDR3: TGCAGTGCTAGGCCCCAGGCTTGGGCGTTGGAGCAGTACTTC. It is translated as CSARPQAWALEQYF. V gene TRBV20-1 combines with J gene TRBJ2-7; D is ambiguous. V was clipped by 3 bases and J by 7 bases, with 19 bases between them. In germline, CDR1 is DFQATT, CDR2 SNEGSKA (reference sequence). This CDR3 contains 14 residues.

This clonotype turned up a few times. The rearrangement links TRBV20-1 to TRBJ2-7; TRBD2 agrees at 11 bases. V was clipped by 3 bases and J by 2 bases; unmatched bases: 6. The germline V gene has CDR1 DFQATT and CDR2 SNEGSKA (reference sequence). The CDR3 sequence is 15 residues long. In nucleotides, the CDR3 is TGCAGTGCTAGGATCGGGACTAGCGGCCCCTACGAGCAGTACTTC. This encodes CSARIGTSGPYEQYF.

Details on this clonotype: A much larger clone is a single base away; this may be a read error. The chain is built from TRBV7-2 and TRBJ2-5; 8 bases map to TRBD2. Trimming cost V 1 base and J 6 bases; bases outside gene matches: 13. The CDR3 extends over 17 amino acids. In germline, CDR1 is SGHTA, CDR2 FQGNSA. The CDR3 DNA sequence: TGTGCCAGCAGCTTAGAGTTGGGCCAGACTAGCGCGCAGACCCAGTACTTC. Protein: CASSLELGQTSAQTQYF. The full variable domain, completed using reference TRBV7-2 and TRBJ2-5, is GAGVSQSPSNKVTEKGKDVELRCDPISGHTALYWYRQSLGQGLEFLIYFQGNSAPDKSGLPSDRFSAERTGGSVSTLTIQRTQQEDSAVYLCASSLELGQTSAQTQYFGPGTRLLVL.

Ten or more counts support this clonotype. The V and J genes are TRBV6-2 or TRBV6-3 and TRBJ2-7; D is unresolved. This CDR3 has 15 amino acids. Trimming took 2 bases from V and 5 from J, leaving 16 bases between them. From germline, CDR1 is MNHEY and CDR2 SVGEGT. The CDR3 sequence is CASSYNLRNSHEQYF. In DNA form, the CDR3 reads TGTGCCAGCAGTTACAACCTGCGCAATTCCCACGAGCAGTACTTC.

The chain uses TRBV12-5 and TRBJ1-2, with D perhaps TRBD1 (5 bases). The V end lost 9 bases, the J end lost 8 bases, and 13 bases lay between the germline ends. The CDR3 contains 11 residues. CDR1 is LGHNT and CDR2 is FRNRAP in the germline V gene. The CDR3 coding sequence is TGTGCTAGAGTGAGGGGTGGGGGCTACACCTTC. This encodes CARVRGGGYTF.

This clonotype was detected many times. V and J are TRBV7-2 and TRBJ1-1; D not certain. CDR3 size: 13 residues. Germline V lookup: CDR1 SGHTA, CDR2 FQGNSA. The germline V and J ends were trimmed by 8 bases and 4 bases, with 14 bases remaining between them. The CDR3 here is CASAGSRSTEAFF. The CDR3 DNA is TGTGCCAGCGCGGGTAGTCGGAGCACTGAAGCTTTCTTT.

This clonotype was recorded once. The V gene is TRBV6-9, the J gene TRBJ1-3, with D unclear. The CDR3 contains 17 residues. The V end lost 3 bases, the J end lost 0 bases, and 15 bases lay between the germline ends. The germline CDR1 and CDR2 sequences are MNHGY and SVAAGI. The chain's CDR3 is CASSYDPGRSSGNTIYF. The CDR3 DNA is TGTGCCAGCAGTTACGACCCCGGAAGGAGCTCTGGAAACACCATATATTTT.

There are many counts of this clonotype. This chain joins TRBV11-3 and TRBJ2-1, with TRBD2 matching 8 bases. V shed 3 bases and J 7 bases; nucleotides not matched to a gene: 17. Germline CDR1 is SGHNT and CDR2 is YENEEA. This CDR3 has 18 amino acids. The CDR3 sequence is CASSLVGLLRGRRNEQFF. DNA of the CDR3: TGTGCCAGCAGCTTGGTGGGGTTATTGCGCGGGAGGCGGAATGAGCAGTTCTTC.

This clonotype was counted at least ten times. The V and J genes are TRBV30 and TRBJ1-2; 9 bases match TRBD1. Germline V gene sequence: CDR1 GTSNPN, CDR2 SVGIG (reference sequence). V was pared by 4 bases and J by 6 bases, with 3 bases of the junction left unmatched. There are 12 residues in the CDR3. In DNA form, the CDR3 reads TGTGCCTGGAACAGGGGGCGAAATGGCTACACCTTC. It translates to CAWNRGRNGYTF.

This clonotype appeared a few times. The chain carries TRBV20-1 and TRBJ2-3; D may be TRBD2 (6 bases). Trimming pared 1 base from V and 0 bases from J, leaving 14 bases between. CDR1 DFQATT and CDR2 SNEGSKA come from the germline V gene (reference sequence). The CDR3 consists of 16 residues. This CDR3 is CSARGVGGASTDTQYF. The CDR3 bases are TGCAGTGCTAGAGGGGTAGGAGGGGCTAGCACAGATACGCAGTATTTT.

This clonotype occurred a few times. The chain carries TRBV4-3 and TRBJ1-5; D perhaps matches TRBD1 (5 bases). V was shortened by 2 bases and J by 7 bases, with 15 bases between the two germline ends. Germline CDR1 is LGHNA and CDR2 is YSLEER. This CDR3 is built from 15 residues. The CDR3 nucleotides are TGCGCCAGCAGCCAAACCGGGACGACTTGGCAGCCCCAGCATTTT. Its protein product is CASSQTGTTWQPQHF.

This clonotype was counted many times. This sequence joins TRBV29-1 and TRBJ2-3, with D possibly being TRBD1 or TRBD2 (7 bases each). Germline lookup yields CDR1 SQVTM and CDR2 ANQGSEA. V lost 6 bases, J lost 0 bases, and 19 bases lay in between. This CDR3 comprises 16 residues. CDR3 sequence (DNA): TGCAGCGTAACTCGGGGGGACAGCCTTAGCACAGATACGCAGTATTTT. Amino acid sequence: CSVTRGDSLSTDTQYF.